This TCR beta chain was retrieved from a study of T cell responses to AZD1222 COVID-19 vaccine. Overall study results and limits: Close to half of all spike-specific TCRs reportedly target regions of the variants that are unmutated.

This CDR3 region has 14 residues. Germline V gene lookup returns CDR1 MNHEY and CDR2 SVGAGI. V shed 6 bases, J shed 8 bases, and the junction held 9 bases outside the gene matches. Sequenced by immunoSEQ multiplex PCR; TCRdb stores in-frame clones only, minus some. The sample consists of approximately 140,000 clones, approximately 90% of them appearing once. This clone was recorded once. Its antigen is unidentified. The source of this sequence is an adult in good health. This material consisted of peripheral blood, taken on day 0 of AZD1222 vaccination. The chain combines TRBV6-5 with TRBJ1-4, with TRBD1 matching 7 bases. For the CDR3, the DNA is TGTGCCAGCAGCCCGACAGGGTTTCACGAAAAACTGTTTTTT. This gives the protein CASSPTGFHEKLFF.